This entry lists 3 T cell receptor beta chains sequenced from one sample in a study of cytomegalovirus exposure and HLA in healthy donors listed by TCRdb under 2017. The library was made by the immunoSEQ multiplex PCR assay. For the multiplex PCR, a mixture combining 60 forward primers for TCR Vbeta segments and 13 reverse primers for TCR Jbeta segments was used. TCRdb holds this immuneACCESS table with in-frame rearrangements only. Some clones are missing; in checked studies, unresolved V genes explain under half, and the rest has no known cause. Recorded for this sample are 90,000 to 95,000 clones; roughly 80% of them occurred a single time. Roughly 1.1% of the sample is in the top ten clones. Input material: PBMCs. Every receptor here comes from a girl aged 2-9 years in good health and CMV-seropositive.

V is TRBV10-1 and J is TRBJ2-5; TRBD1 might be the D (6 bases). The germline V and J ends were trimmed by 7 bases and 4 bases, with 13 bases remaining between them. CDR3 length equals 13 residues. Looked up from germline, CDR1 is WNHNN and CDR2 is SYGVQD (reference sequence). As DNA, the CDR3 is TGCGCCAGCACCCGGACAGTCGGAGAGACCCAGTACTTC. This encodes CASTRTVGETQYF.

The chain couples TRBV4-1 to TRBJ1-2; no clear D. V lost 0 bases, J lost 8 bases, and 16 bases lay in between. CDR3 length equals 15 residues. Germline lookup yields CDR1 MGHRA and CDR2 YSYEKL. This CDR3 is CASSQDATTVGGYTF. Here the CDR3 DNA reads TGCGCCAGCAGCCAAGACGCCACCACAGTAGGAGGCTACACCTTC.

CDR3 region: CASSLAREFPYNEQFF. CDR3 nucleotide sequence: TGTGCCAGCAGCTTAGCGCGGGAGTTTCCCTACAATGAGCAGTTCTTC. This chain joins TRBV13 and TRBJ2-1, with 7 bases matching TRBD2. Trimming removed 1 base from V and 2 bases from J; junction bases left unmatched: 5. The CDR3 runs to 16 residues. Germline V gene sequence: CDR1 PRHDT, CDR2 FYEKMQ (reference sequence).